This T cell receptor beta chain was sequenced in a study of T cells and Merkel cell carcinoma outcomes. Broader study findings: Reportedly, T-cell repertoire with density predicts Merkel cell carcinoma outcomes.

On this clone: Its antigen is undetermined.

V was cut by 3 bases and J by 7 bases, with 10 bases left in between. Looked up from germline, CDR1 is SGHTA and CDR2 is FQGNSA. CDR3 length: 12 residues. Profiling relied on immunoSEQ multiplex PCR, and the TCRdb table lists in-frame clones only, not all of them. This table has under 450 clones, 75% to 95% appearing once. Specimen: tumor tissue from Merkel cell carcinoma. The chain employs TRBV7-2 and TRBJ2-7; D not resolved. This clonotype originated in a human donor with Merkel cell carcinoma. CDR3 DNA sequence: TGTGCCAGCAGCTTTTATGACCGGGAGCAGTACTTC. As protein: CASSFYDREQYF. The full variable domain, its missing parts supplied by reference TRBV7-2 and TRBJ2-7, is GAGVSQSPSNKVTEKGKDVELRCDPISGHTALYWYRQSLGQGLEFLIYFQGNSAPDKSGLPSDRFSAERTGGSVSTLTIQRTQQEDSAVYLCASSFYDREQYFGPGTRLTVT.